The rows below give T cell receptor beta chains drawn from one sample of a study of T cell changes during pregnancy in multiple sclerosis. Some clones are missing from TCRdb's copy, which holds only in-frame ones; the method was immunoSEQ multiplex PCR. Of 55,000 to 70,000 clones in the sample, roughly 93% were seen once. Source: peripheral blood, taken after pregnancy. The receptors come from a female donor with multiple sclerosis, enrolled in a pregnancy study. Each CDR3 is given with its conserved first and last residue.

V: TRBV30; length: 13; CDR3: CAWSSTAPAEQYF
V: TRBV4-1; length: 14; CDR3: CASSQSQVVPEAFF
V: TRBV18; length: 16; CDR3: CASSHPVVSGRNEQYF
V: TRBV6-7; length: 15; CDR3: CASSYSILATNEQFF
V: TRBV10-3; length: 14; CDR3: CAIRPGTGVYEQYF
V: TRBV27; length: 13; CDR3: CASSLKLFYEQYF
V: TRBV27; length: 16; CDR3: CASSLSSPTVYNEQFF
V: TRBV5-8; length: 15; CDR3: CASSAGTGAWVEQYF
V: TRBV7-2; length: 15; CDR3: CASRRDGGSNQPQHF
V: TRBV18; length: 14; CDR3: CASSPGQGAYEQYF
V: TRBV9; length: 16; CDR3: CASSPKGTGPYNEQFF
V: TRBV6-5; length: 15; CDR3: CASSYSPGSTGELFF
V: TRBV6-1; length: 14; CDR3: CASSERGFWSEQYF
V: TRBV18; length: 17; CDR3: CASSPRGQPTTYNEQFF
V: TRBV19; length: 17; CDR3: CASSNPLLAGGTDTQYF
V: TRBV7-3; length: 15; CDR3: CASSPLGGVGETQYF
V: TRBV19; length: 12; CDR3: CASSSWEGEAFF
V: TRBV7-2; length: 15; CDR3: CASSRSGTKFNEQFF
V: TRBV21-1; length: 15; CDR3: CASSRGSRATRGYTF
V: TRBV19; length: 17; CDR3: CASSTREYSDSGNTIYF
V: TRBV11-3; length: 12; CDR3: CASSYRGHEQFF
V: TRBV6-5; length: 14; CDR3: CASSRQGYTGELFF
V: TRBV9; length: 18; CDR3: CASSVEPPRGYPTDTQYF
V: TRBV18; length: 15; CDR3: CASSPDPGINYGYTF
V: TRBV27; length: 15; CDR3: CASSPRIASADTQYF
V: TRBV6-5; length: 14; CDR3: CASSYSGLSYEQYF
V: TRBV5-1; length: 16; CDR3: CASSLSSGSSYNEQFF
V: TRBV5-6; length: 14; CDR3: CASSRTSGTGEQYF
V: TRBV5-6; length: 12; CDR3: CASSTIIGEQYF
V: TRBV7-9; length: 16; CDR3: CASSLHRVVNTDTQYF
V: TRBV7-9; length: 17; CDR3: CASSSGTSGIIYNEQFF
V: TRBV6-4; length: 16; CDR3: CASSVLAASSYNEQFF
V: TRBV19; length: 12; CDR3: CASSRAFNEQFF
V: TRBV9; length: 16; CDR3: CASSALAGSSTDTQYF
V: TRBV11-3; length: 14; CDR3: CASSPSGTYNEQFF